This note documents a single T cell receptor (beta chain) sequence. Its matching antigen is unknown. This specimen comes from a study of a mutant IDH1 vaccine in newly diagnosed glioma. Study at large: Patients under treatment included approximately 60% males and about 40% females and had a mean age of roughly 43 years.

Trimming removed 2 bases at V and 1 base at J, with 10 bases between. Germline values: CDR1 GTSNPN, CDR2 SVGIG (reference sequence). CDR3 size: 14 residues. The time point denotes: week 35, safety follow-up. Topical imiquimod was applied with each vaccine dose, which held 300 ug of mutant IDH1 20-mer peptide. The protocol was immunoSEQ multiplex PCR, while the TCRdb copy is restricted to in-frame clones and leaves out a portion. The sample holds around 32,000 clones; 80% to 85% are singletons and the top ten take less than 8.5%. Sequencing used PBMCs, obtained from a glioma patient whose treatment included an IDH1 peptide vaccine. The chain couples TRBV30 to TRBJ2-3, with D perhaps TRBD1 or TRBD2 (5 bases each). This TCR was sampled from a woman aged 18-35 years with glioma. CDR3 sequence (DNA): TGTGCCTGGAGTCAGGGAGCGGGCACAGATACGCAGTATTTT. It is translated as CAWSQGAGTDTQYF.